Sequencing of this T cell receptor beta chain was carried out in a study of shared clonotypes between healthy human individuals. CD45RO-negative CD8 cells positively selected for CCR7 made up the naive population, which excluded terminally differentiated effector memory CD45RA+ cells. The V end was cut by 1 base, the J end by 0 bases, with 13 bases between. The CDR3 is 16 amino acids. CDR1 SGDLS and CDR2 YYNGEE come from the germline V gene. Assay: immunoSEQ multiplex PCR; the TCRdb copy retains only in-frame clones and omits some. The repertoire holds about 2.2 million clones, with 93% as singletons.

This receptor was obtained from a young man in good health. Some clones in this sample may be carry-over from other donors' samples. The specimen sequenced was naive CD8+ T cells from PBMCs. The chain links TRBV9 to TRBJ1-1; weak D call: TRBD1 (6 bases). CDR3 nucleotides: TGTGCCAGCAGCGTAAATGTTTGGGACATGAACACTGAAGCTTTCTTT. Translated: CASSVNVWDMNTEAFF.